A single count supports the clone carrying this TCR beta chain. Its antigen remains unidentified. Other DNA sequences within the sample encode an identical CDR3. Germline CDR1 LNHDA, CDR2 SQIVND (reference sequence). The CDR3 is 16 amino acids. V was trimmed by 0 bases and J by 1 base, leaving 11 bases between them. The data are from a study of shared clonotypes between healthy human individuals. Whole-study results and caveats: The diversity represented, both genetic and in exposure history, was limited by few donors.

Healthy and HIV-negative, the adult donors had no recent acute infections or vaccinations. Partitioning of CD4+ cells yielded a CD45RA+ naive subset and a CD45RA-negative memory subset. Here immunoSEQ multiplex PCR was the method, and the copy in TCRdb shows in-frame clones only, minus some. The data show roughly 1,100,000 clones, roughly 75% seen once. V gene TRBV19 combines with J gene TRBJ2-3; D is uncertain. Sequencing input: memory CD4+ T cells sorted from blood. Subset: CD45RA-negative fraction. The receptor was derived from a man in his late teens or twenties in good health. CDR3 residues: CASSIDAGTGTDTQYF. CDR3 nucleotides: TGTGCCAGTAGTATAGATGCAGGAACGGGCACAGATACGCAGTATTTT.